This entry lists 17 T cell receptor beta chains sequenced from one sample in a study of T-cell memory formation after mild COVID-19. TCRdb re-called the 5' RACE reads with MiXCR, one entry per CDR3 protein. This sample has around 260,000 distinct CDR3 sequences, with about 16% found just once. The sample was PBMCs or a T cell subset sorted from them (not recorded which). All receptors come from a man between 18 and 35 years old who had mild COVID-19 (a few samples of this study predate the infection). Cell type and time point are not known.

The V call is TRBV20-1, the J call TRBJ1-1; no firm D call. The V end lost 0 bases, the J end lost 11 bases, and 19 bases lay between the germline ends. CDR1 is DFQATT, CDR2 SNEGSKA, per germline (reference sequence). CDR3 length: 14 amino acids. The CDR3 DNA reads TGCAGTGCTAGAGATTACCGCCAGCCCGACGGGGCTTTCTTT. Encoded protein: CSARDYRQPDGAFF.

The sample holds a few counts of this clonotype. The DNA for the CDR3 is TGTGCCAGCAGCCCTCGGACAGCCTTTGCTAATGAAAAACTGTTTTTT. Amino acids: CASSPRTAFANEKLFF. The genes are TRBV7-2 and TRBJ1-4; tentative D call: TRBD1 (6 bases). The V and J ends lost 5 bases and 3 bases respectively, with 16 bases between them. Germline CDR1 SGHTA, CDR2 FQGNSA. The CDR3 is 16 amino acids.

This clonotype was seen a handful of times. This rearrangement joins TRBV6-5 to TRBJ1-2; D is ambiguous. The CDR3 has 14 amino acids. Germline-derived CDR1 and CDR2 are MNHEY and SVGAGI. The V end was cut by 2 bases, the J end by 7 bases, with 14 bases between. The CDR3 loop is CASSYTGSPAGYTF. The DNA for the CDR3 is TGTGCCAGCAGTTACACGGGGTCCCCAGCTGGCTACACCTTC.

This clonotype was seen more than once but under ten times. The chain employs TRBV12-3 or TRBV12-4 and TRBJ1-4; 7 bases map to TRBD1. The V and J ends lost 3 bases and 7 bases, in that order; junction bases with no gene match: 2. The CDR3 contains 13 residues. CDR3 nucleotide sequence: TGTGCCAGCAGTTTTGGGACAGCTGAAAAACTGTTTTTT. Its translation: CASSFGTAEKLFF.

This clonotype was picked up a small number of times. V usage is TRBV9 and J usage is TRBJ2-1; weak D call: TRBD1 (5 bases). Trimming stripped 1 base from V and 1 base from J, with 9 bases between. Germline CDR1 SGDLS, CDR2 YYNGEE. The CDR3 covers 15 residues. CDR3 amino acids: CASSVYQGSYNEQFF. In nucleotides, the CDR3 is TGTGCCAGCAGCGTATACCAGGGTTCCTACAATGAGCAGTTCTTC.

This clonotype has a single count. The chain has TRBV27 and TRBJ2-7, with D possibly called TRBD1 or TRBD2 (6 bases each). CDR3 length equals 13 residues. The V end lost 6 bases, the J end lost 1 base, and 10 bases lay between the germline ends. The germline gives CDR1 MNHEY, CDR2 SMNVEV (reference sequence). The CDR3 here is CASRWGASYEQYF. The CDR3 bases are TGTGCCAGCAGGTGGGGGGCGTCCTACGAGCAGTACTTC.

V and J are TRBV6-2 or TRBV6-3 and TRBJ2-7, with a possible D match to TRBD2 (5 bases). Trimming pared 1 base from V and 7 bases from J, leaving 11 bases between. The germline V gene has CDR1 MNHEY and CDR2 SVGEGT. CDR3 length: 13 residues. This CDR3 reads CASSYFNSGEQYF. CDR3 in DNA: TGTGCCAGCAGTTACTTCAACTCGGGGGAGCAGTACTTC.

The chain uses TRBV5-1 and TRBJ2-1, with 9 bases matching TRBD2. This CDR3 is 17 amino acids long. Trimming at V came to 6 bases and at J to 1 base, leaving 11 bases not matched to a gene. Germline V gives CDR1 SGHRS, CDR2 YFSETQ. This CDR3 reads CASTLPLLAGSYNEQFF. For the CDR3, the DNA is TGCGCCAGCACCCTTCCCCTTCTAGCGGGGTCCTACAATGAGCAGTTCTTC.

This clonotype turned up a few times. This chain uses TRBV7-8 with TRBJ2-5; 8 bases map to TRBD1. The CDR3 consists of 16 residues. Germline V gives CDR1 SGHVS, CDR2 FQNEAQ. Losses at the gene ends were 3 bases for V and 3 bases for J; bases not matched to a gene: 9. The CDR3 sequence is CASSFPTWTGKETQYF. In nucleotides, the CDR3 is TGTGCCAGCAGCTTCCCTACCTGGACAGGGAAAGAGACCCAGTACTTC.

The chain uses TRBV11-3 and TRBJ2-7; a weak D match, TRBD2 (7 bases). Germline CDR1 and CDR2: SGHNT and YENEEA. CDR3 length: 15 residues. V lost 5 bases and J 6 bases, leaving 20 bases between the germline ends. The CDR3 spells CASSPPGGEPLEQYV. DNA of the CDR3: TGTGCCAGCAGCCCACCGGGGGGCGAGCCCCTCGAGCAGTACGTC.

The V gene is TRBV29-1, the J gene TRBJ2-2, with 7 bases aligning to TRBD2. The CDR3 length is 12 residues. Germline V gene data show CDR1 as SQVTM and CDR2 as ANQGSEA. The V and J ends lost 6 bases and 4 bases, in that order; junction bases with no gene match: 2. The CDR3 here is CSVGGSTGELFF. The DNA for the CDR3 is TGCAGCGTCGGGGGGTCCACCGGGGAGCTGTTTTTT.

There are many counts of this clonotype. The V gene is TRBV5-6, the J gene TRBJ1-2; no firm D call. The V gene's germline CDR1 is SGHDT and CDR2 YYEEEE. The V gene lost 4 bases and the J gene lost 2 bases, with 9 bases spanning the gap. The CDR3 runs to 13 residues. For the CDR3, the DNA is TGTGCCAGCAGCCGGGCGGGGAACTATGGCTACACCTTC. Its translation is CASSRAGNYGYTF.

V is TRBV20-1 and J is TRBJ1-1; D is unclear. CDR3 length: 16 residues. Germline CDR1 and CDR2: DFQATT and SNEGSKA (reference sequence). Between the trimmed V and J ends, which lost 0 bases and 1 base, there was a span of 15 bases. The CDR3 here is CSARDQGTSENTEAFF. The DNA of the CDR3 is TGCAGTGCTAGAGATCAAGGAACGTCTGAGAACACTGAAGCTTTCTTT.

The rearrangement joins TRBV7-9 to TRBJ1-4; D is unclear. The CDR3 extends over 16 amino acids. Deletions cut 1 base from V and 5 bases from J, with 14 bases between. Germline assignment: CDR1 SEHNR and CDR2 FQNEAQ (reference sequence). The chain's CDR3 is CASSLGFRDQNEKLFF. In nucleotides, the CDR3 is TGTGCCAGCAGCTTAGGGTTCCGGGATCAAAATGAAAAACTGTTTTTT.

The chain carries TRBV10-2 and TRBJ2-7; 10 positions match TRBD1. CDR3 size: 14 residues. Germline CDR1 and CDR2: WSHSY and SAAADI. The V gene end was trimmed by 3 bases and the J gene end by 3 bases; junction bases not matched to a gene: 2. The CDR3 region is CASSDGTGDYEQYF. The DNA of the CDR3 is TGCGCCAGCAGTGACGGGACAGGGGACTACGAGCAGTACTTC.

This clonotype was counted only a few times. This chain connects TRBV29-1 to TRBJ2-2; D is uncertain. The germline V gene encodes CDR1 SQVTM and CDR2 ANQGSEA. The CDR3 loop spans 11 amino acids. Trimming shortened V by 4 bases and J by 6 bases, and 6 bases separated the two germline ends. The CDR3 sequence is CSVGVPGELFF. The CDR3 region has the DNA TGCAGCGTTGGCGTCCCCGGGGAGCTGTTTTTT.

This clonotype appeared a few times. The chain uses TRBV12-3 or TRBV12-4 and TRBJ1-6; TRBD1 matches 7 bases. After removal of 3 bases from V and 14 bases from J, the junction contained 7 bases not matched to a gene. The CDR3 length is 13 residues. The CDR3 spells CASSLTGPTTLHF. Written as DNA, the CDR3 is TGTGCCAGCAGTTTGACAGGGCCCACTACCCTCCACTTT.